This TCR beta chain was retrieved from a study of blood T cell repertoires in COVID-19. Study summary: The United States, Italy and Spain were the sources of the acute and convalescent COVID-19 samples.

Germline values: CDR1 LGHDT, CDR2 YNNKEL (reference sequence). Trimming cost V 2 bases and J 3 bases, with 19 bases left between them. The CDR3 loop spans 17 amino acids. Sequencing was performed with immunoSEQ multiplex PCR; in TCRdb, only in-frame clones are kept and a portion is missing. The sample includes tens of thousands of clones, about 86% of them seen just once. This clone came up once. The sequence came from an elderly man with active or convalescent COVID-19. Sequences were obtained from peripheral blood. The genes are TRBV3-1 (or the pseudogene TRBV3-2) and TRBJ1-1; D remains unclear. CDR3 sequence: CASSQSGGRQAYTEAFF. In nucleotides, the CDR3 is TGTGCCAGCAGCCAATCGGGCGGGCGCCAGGCGTACACTGAAGCTTTCTTT.